Described below is a single T cell receptor beta chain sequence and its context. A J-beta primer mix and a sample-barcoded 5' primer were used in a second PCR of about 7 to 12 cycles. Each CDR3 protein gets one entry after TCRdb re-called the 5' RACE reads with MiXCR. The table shows some 850,000 distinct CDR3 sequences, with about 26% occurring only once. Germline assignment: CDR1 SGHDN and CDR2 FVKESK. The CDR3 is made up of 12 amino acids. V lost 3 bases, J lost 5 bases, and 4 bases lay in between. These data originate in a study of blood T cells in healthy people across ages. In addition, the sample was reused for a study of T cells of mothers and their children.

The genes are TRBV14 and TRBJ2-2; D gene ambiguous. The TCR comes from a boy aged 10-17 years in good health. Sequencing used blood. In DNA form, the CDR3 reads TGTGCCAGCAGCCAGGAAACCGGGGAGCTGTTTTTT. Protein product: CASSQETGELFF.